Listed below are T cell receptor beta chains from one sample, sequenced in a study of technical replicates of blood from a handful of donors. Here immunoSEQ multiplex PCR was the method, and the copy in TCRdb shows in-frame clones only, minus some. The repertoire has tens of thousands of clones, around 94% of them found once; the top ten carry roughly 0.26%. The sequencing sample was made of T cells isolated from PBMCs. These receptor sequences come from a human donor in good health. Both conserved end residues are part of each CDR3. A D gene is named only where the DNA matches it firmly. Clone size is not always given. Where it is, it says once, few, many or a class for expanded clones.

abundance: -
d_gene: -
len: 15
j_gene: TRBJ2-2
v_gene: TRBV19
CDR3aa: CASSPPLGGTGELFF
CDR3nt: TGTGCCAGTAGTCCCCCACTTGGGGGGACCGGGGAGCTGTTTTTT

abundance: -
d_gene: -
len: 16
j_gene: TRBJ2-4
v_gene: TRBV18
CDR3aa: CASSPWSPGGKNIQYF
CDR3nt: TGTGCCAGCTCACCGTGGAGCCCCGGCGGCAAAAACATTCAGTACTTC

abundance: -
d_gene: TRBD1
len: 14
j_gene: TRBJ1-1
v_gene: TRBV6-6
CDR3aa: CASSYGTGGREAFF
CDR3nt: TGTGCCAGCAGTTACGGGACAGGGGGTCGGGAAGCTTTCTTT

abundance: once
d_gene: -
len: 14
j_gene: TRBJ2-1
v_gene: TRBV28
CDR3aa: CASSEGGPVNEQFF
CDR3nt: TGTGCCAGCAGCGAGGGAGGCCCCGTAAATGAGCAGTTCTTC

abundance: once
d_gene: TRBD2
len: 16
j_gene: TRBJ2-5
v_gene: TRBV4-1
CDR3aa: CASSPNDLGREETQYF
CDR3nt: TGCGCCAGCAGCCCAAATGACCTCGGGAGGGAAGAGACCCAGTACTTC

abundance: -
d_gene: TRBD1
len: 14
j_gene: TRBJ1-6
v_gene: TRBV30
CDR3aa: CAWRTGTPNSPLHF
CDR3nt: TGTGCCTGGAGGACAGGGACCCCTAATTCACCCCTCCACTTT

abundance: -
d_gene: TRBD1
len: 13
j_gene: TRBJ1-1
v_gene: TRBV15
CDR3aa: CATKQGAVTEAFF
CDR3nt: TGTGCCACAAAACAGGGGGCGGTCACTGAAGCTTTCTTT

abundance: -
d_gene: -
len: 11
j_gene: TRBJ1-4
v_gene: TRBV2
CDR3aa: CASSPVEKLFF
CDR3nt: TGTGCCAGCAGTCCGGTTGAAAAACTGTTTTTT

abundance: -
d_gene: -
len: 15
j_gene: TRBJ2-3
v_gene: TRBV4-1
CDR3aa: CASSQDVRGTDTQYF
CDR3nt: TGCGCCAGCAGCCAAGATGTCAGGGGCACAGATACGCAGTATTTT

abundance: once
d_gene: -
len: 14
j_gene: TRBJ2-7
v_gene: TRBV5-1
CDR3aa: CASTPGGVAYEQYF
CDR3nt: TGCGCCAGCACCCCGGGCGGGGTTGCCTACGAGCAGTACTTC

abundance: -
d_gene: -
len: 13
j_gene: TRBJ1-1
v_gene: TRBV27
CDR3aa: CASRWTANTEAFF
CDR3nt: TGTGCCAGCAGATGGACAGCGAACACTGAAGCTTTCTTT

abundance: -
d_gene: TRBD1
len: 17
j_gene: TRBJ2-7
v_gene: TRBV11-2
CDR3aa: CASSFSGTETGFYEQYF
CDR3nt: TGTGCCAGCAGCTTTAGTGGCACCGAGACAGGGTTCTACGAGCAGTACTTC

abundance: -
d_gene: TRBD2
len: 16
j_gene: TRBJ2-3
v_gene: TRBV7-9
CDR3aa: CASRTSGGALIDTQYF
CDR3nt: TGTGCCAGCAGAACTAGCGGGGGGGCCTTAATCGATACGCAGTATTTT

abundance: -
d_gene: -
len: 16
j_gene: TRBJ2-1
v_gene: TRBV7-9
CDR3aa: CASSPQVLRSYNEQFF
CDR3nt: TGTGCCAGCAGTCCGCAAGTCTTGCGCTCCTACAATGAGCAGTTCTTC

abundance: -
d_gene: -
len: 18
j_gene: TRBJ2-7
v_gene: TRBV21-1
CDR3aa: CASSKVRWTGVTSYEQYF
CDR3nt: TGTGCCAGCAGCAAAGTCCGTTGGACAGGGGTGACCTCCTACGAGCAGTACTTC

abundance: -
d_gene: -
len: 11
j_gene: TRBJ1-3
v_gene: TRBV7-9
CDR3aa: CASGAGNTIYF
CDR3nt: TGTGCCAGCGGGGCAGGGAACACCATATATTTT

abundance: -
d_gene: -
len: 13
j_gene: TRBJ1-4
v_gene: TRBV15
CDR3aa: CATSREAWQGQFF
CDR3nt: TGTGCCACCAGCAGAGAAGCTTGGCAGGGTCAGTTTTTT

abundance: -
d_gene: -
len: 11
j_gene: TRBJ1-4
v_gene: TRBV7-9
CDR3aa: CANQKGEKLFF
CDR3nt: TGTGCCAACCAAAAGGGGGAAAAACTGTTTTTT

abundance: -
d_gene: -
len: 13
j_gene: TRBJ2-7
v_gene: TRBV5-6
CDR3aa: CASSLGQAVEQYF
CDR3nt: TGTGCCAGCAGCCTGGGTCAGGCCGTCGAGCAGTACTTC

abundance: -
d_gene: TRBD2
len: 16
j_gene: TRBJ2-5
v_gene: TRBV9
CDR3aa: CASSPAGGRGVETQYF
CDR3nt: TGTGCCAGCAGCCCGGCGGGGGGGCGGGGTGTGGAGACCCAGTACTTC

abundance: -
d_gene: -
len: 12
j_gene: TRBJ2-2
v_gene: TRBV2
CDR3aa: CARSGDTGELFF
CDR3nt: TGTGCCAGATCAGGGGACACCGGGGAGCTGTTTTTT

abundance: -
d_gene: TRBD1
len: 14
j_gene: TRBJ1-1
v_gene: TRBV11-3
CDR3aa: CASSAGQGGTEAFF
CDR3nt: TGTGCCAGCAGCGCCGGACAGGGGGGCACTGAAGCTTTCTTT

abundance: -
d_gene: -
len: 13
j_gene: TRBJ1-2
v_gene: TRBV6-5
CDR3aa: CASSPSTSYGYTF
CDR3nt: TGTGCCAGCAGTCCCAGTACGTCCTATGGCTACACCTTC

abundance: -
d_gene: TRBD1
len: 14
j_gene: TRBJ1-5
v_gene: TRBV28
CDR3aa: CASSDDRGNQPQHF
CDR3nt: TGTGCCAGCAGTGACGACAGGGGCAATCAGCCCCAGCATTTT

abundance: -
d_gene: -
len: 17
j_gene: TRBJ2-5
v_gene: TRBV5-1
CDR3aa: CASSLEGPISPQETQYF
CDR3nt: TGCGCCAGCAGCTTGGAGGGGCCTATTAGTCCGCAAGAGACCCAGTACTTC

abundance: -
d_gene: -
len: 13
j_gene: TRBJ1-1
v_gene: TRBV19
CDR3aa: CASSISRGTEAFF
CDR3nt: TGTGCCAGTAGTATAAGTCGAGGGACTGAAGCTTTCTTT

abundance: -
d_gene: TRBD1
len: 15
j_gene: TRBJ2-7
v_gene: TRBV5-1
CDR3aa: CASSFATGLSYEQYF
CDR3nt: TGCGCCAGCAGCTTCGCGACAGGGTTGTCCTACGAGCAGTACTTC

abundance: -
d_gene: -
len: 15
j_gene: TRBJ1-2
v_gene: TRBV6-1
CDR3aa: CASSESTGPNYGYTF
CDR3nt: TGTGCCAGCAGTGAGTCGACAGGCCCTAACTATGGCTACACCTTC

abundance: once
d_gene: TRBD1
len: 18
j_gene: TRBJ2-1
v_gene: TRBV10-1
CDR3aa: CARLTSLQTYRGYNEQFF
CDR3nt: TGCGCCAGACTTACGAGCCTCCAGACTTACAGGGGATACAATGAGCAGTTCTTC

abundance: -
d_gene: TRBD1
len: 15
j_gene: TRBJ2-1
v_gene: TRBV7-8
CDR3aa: CASSYSGTGYNEQFF
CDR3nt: TGTGCCAGCAGCTATTCCGGGACAGGATACAATGAGCAGTTCTTC

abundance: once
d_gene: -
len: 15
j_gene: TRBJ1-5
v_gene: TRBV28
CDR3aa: CASGETQGSNQPQHF
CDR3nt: TGTGCCAGCGGTGAAACTCAGGGAAGCAATCAGCCCCAGCATTTT

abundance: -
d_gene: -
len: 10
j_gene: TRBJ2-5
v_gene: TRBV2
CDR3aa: CASGRETQYF
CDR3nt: TGTGCCAGCGGGAGAGAGACCCAGTACTTC

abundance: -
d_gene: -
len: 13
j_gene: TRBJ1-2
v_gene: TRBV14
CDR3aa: CASSQLISYGYTF
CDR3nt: TGTGCCAGCAGCCAACTTATCTCCTATGGCTACACCTTC

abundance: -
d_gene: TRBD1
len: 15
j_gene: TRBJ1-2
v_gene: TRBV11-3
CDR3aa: CASSSRGTGSYGYTF
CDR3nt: TGTGCCAGCAGCTCGAGAGGGACAGGGAGCTATGGCTACACCTTC

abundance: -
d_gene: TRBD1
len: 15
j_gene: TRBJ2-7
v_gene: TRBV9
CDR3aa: CASSERQGGSYEQYF
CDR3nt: TGTGCCAGCAGCGAAAGACAGGGGGGGTCCTACGAGCAGTACTTC

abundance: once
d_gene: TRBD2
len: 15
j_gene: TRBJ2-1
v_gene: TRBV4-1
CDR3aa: CASSPGLAGDNEQFF
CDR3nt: TGCGCCAGCAGTCCGGGACTAGCGGGGGACAATGAGCAGTTCTTC

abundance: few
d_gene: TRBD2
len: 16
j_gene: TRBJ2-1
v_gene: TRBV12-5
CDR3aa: CASGLVLSGRHNEQFF
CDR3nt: TGTGCTAGTGGTTTGGTACTAAGCGGGAGGCACAATGAGCAGTTCTTC